The TCR beta chain under discussion was sequenced for a study of cytomegalovirus exposure and HLA in healthy donors. The study, taken as a whole, reports: Under in vitro conditions, a few CMV-associated chains were confirmed as specific for CMV antigens. Later genetic work tied a missense DCLRE1C variant to beta-chain V and J trimming. A later analysis by the authors found several of the most significant clusters apparently linked to common viral pathogens. Most TCRs appeared rarely, but some public TCRs recurred in many donors.

About this clone: What it binds is not known.

The PCR contained 60 Vbeta and 13 Jbeta primers. The repertoire was sequenced with immunoSEQ multiplex PCR; TCRdb's copy has only in-frame clones and lacks some. This table has some 130,000 clones, 82% appearing once. The specimen was PBMCs. The receptor was derived from a boy between 5 and 17 years old in good health and CMV-seronegative.

The CDR3 DNA reads TGTGCCAGCTCACCACGTAGCGGGAAGAGGGACGAGCAGTACTTC. Amino acids: CASSPRSGKRDEQYF. V and J are TRBV18 and TRBJ2-7; the match to TRBD2 covers 8 bases. Germline CDR1 and CDR2: KGHSH and LQKENI. The CDR3 is made up of 15 amino acids. J was trimmed by 5 bases and V by 1 base; bases with no gene match: 7. Complete variable domain (other parts from reference TRBV18 and TRBJ2-7): NAGVMQNPRHLVRRRGQEARLRCSPMKGHSHVYWYRQLPEEGLKFMVYLQKENIIDESGMPKERFSAEFPKEGPSILRIQQVVRGDSAAYFCASSPRSGKRDEQYFGPGTRLTVT.